The T cell receptor beta chain described here comes from a study of shared clonotypes between healthy human individuals. General study results and limits: Deeper or shallower sequencing was expected to change how clonotypes are shared among donors. Only a few donors were included, so the genetic and exposure-history diversity represented was limited.

Libraries were prepared by immunoSEQ multiplex PCR; TCRdb keeps only in-frame clonotypes and omits some of them. Seen here are some 530,000 clones, approximately 80% observed once, and the top ten hold 12%. Tens of millions of PBMCs went into genomic DNA for unsorted samples. On this clone: Its specificity is unknown.

The CDR3 spans 16 residues. Germline V gives CDR1 SNHLY, CDR2 FYNNEI. With 2 bases removed from V and 4 bases from J, the gap between germline ends came to 17 bases. Source material: PBMCs. The chain recombines TRBV2 with TRBJ2-5; D call uncertain. This TCR was recovered from a woman aged 40 to 50 in good health. Some clones in this sample may be carry-over from other donors' samples. The CDR3 bases are TGTGCCAGCAGTGAAAGTAGCTTCGGGTTTGGAGAGACCCAGTACTTC. It encodes CASSESSFGFGETQYF.